The rows below give T cell receptor beta chains drawn from one sample of a study of tumor and adjacent non-tumor tissue in lung cancer. TCRdb reanalysed the multiplex PCR reads using MiXCR and keeps one entry per CDR3 protein. Of more than 75,000 distinct CDR3 sequences listed, 75% to 90% are singletons. The sample comprised lung tumor tissue. The source is a woman aged 45-65 years with non-small cell lung cancer. CDR3s include the opening cysteine and the closing phenylalanine or tryptophan. The D gene is left open where the match is weak. Size is stated for part of the rows, as once, few or many counts, or as a class when the clone is expanded.

CDR3 DNA: TGTGCCACCAGCCAAGATCTCTACAGGGGGAACACTGAACCTTTCTTT; CDR3 protein: CATSQDLYRGNTEPFF; J gene: TRBJ1-1; clone size: .; D gene: TRBD1; V gene: TRBV4-1
CDR3 DNA: TGTGCCAGCAGTTATGCCGGGACTAGCCCGGATCAGTTCTTC; CDR3 protein: CASSYAGTSPDQFF; J gene: TRBJ2-1; clone size: many; D gene: TRBD2; V gene: TRBV6-5
CDR3 DNA: TGTGCTAGCAGCAACTCGGGCCTACGAAGACTGCAGTGCTTC; CDR3 protein: CASSNSGLRRLQCF; J gene: TRBJ2-7; clone size: .; D gene: .; V gene: TRBV12-3/TRBV12-4
CDR3 DNA: TGTGCCAGCATCCTGAAGGGACAGGCAAATGAAAAACTGTTTTTT; CDR3 protein: CASILKGQANEKLFF; J gene: TRBJ1-4; clone size: .; D gene: TRBD1; V gene: TRBV4-3
CDR3 DNA: TGCCCCAGCAGCCAAGAACTTTCTAGCGGAAGCACAGATACGCAGTATTTT; CDR3 protein: CPSSQELSSGSTDTQYF; J gene: TRBJ2-3; clone size: .; D gene: TRBD2; V gene: TRBV4-1
CDR3 DNA: TGTTCCAGCAGCTTAAAGACTGCGGGTACGCAGTATTTT; CDR3 protein: CSSSLKTAGTQYF; J gene: TRBJ2-3; clone size: .; D gene: .; V gene: TRBV5-4
CDR3 DNA: TGCAGTGCTAGAAAGTTGAGTGGCTCTGATCTCGGCGAGCAATTCTTC; CDR3 protein: CSARKLSGSDLGEQFF; J gene: TRBJ2-1; clone size: .; D gene: .; V gene: TRBV20-1
CDR3 DNA: TGTGCCAGCAGCTTATCTCCGAGGCCCTCCTACGGGCAGTACTTT; CDR3 protein: CASSLSPRPSYGQYF; J gene: TRBJ2-7; clone size: .; D gene: .; V gene: TRBV11-2
CDR3 DNA: TGTGCCAGCAGCCGGAGGGGGACTGACACTGAAGCTTTCTTT; CDR3 protein: CASSRRGTDTEAFF; J gene: TRBJ1-1; clone size: .; D gene: .; V gene: TRBV7-9
CDR3 DNA: TGCAGCGTTGAGGAGACGCTGAACAATGAGCAGTTATTC; CDR3 protein: CSVEETLNNEQLF; J gene: TRBJ2-1; clone size: .; D gene: .; V gene: TRBV29-1
CDR3 DNA: TGTGTCAGCAGCCCAGGGGACTCTGGGGCCAACGTCCTGACTTTC; CDR3 protein: CVSSPGDSGANVLTF; J gene: TRBJ2-6; clone size: .; D gene: .; V gene: TRBV5-4
CDR3 DNA: TGCAGTGTGGAAGACGGGGAGCTGTTGTTT; CDR3 protein: CSVEDGELLF; J gene: TRBJ2-2; clone size: .; D gene: .; V gene: TRBV20-1
CDR3 DNA: TGTGCCAGCAGTGATGGGTTCGATGCGCAGTATTTT; CDR3 protein: CASSDGFDAQYF; J gene: TRBJ2-3; clone size: .; D gene: .; V gene: TRBV6-1
CDR3 DNA: TGTGCCAGCAGTTTGATGGGGCATTCGGATGGAAAACAGTTTTTT; CDR3 protein: CASSLMGHSDGKQFF; J gene: TRBJ1-4; clone size: .; D gene: .; V gene: TRBV12-3/TRBV12-4
CDR3 DNA: TGTGTCAGCAGTAATAGCAATCAGTCCCAGCATTTT; CDR3 protein: CVSSNSNQSQHF; J gene: TRBJ1-5; clone size: .; D gene: .; V gene: TRBV6-1
CDR3 DNA: TGTGCCAGCAGACCCCCCCGACTGGCGGGAGGGCCGGATACGCAGTATTTT; CDR3 protein: CASRPPRLAGGPDTQYF; J gene: TRBJ2-3; clone size: many; D gene: TRBD2; V gene: TRBV12-3/TRBV12-4